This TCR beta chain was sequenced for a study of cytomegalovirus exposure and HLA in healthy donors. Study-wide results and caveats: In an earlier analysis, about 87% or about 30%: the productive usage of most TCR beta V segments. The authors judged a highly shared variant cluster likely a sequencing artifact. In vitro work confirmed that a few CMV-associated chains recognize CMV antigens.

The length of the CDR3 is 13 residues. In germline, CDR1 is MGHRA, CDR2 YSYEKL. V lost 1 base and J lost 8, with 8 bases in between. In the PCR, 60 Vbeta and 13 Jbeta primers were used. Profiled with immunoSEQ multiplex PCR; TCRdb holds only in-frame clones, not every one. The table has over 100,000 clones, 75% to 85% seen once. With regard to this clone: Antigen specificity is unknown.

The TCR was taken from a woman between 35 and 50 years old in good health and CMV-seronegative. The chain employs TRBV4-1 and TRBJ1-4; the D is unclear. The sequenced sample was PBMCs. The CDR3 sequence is CASSQGHGEKLFF. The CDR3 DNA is TGCGCCAGCAGCCAAGGACATGGAGAAAAACTGTTTTTT.